This T cell receptor beta chain was profiled in a study of T cells after yellow fever vaccination. About the study: Preparation used SMART-Seq v4 Ultra Low Input for the low-cell-number fractions.

This CDR3 spans 15 amino acids. The germline V gene encodes CDR1 MNHNY and CDR2 SVGAGI (reference sequence). V was pared by 7 bases and J by 8 bases, with 14 bases of the junction left unmatched. Study-wide results and limits: Only a small proportion of the clonotypes turned up in both the CD4 and the CD8 compartments, likely arising from convergent recombination.

TCRdb analysed the 5' RACE reads with MiXCR anew, one entry per CDR3 protein. The table shows approximately 330,000 distinct CDR3 sequences, with about 4% occurring only once. This clonotype was detected only a few times. The antigen is undetermined. This TCR was sampled from a man aged 18 to 30 who received the YFV17D yellow fever vaccine. Sequencing used PBMCs, obtained 5 days after the yellow fever booster vaccination. V is TRBV6-6 and J is TRBJ2-3; TRBD2 agrees at 8 bases. CDR3 sequence reads: CASTLPGGPTSTQYF. CDR3 nucleotide sequence: TGTGCCAGCACCTTACCGGGGGGGCCAACAAGTACGCAGTATTTT.